This is a list of T cell receptor beta chains from one sample in a study of blood T cell repertoires in COVID-19. Profiling relied on immunoSEQ multiplex PCR, and the TCRdb table lists in-frame clones only, not all of them. The profile shows about 180,000 clones, roughly 80% of them singletons. The sequenced material came from peripheral blood. The receptors were sampled from a woman in her 70s with COVID-19, enrolled during active disease. CDR3s include the opening cysteine and the closing phenylalanine or tryptophan. A D gene is named only where the DNA matches it firmly. Not every row has a clone size; where given, it reads once, few, many or a size class.

d_call	j_call	clone_size	v_call	cdr3_aa	cdr3_nt
NA	TRBJ1-3	NA	TRBV28	CASRGDSGNTIYF	TGTGCCAGCCGGGGTGACTCTGGAAACACCATATATTTT
NA	TRBJ1-4	NA	TRBV7-2	CASSLEPAEKLFF	TGTGCCAGCAGCTTAGAGCCCGCCGAAAAACTGTTTTTT
TRBD1	TRBJ2-2	NA	TRBV7-2	CASSSSGTGGGGELFF	TGTGCCAGCAGCTCGTCCGGGACAGGGGGCGGTGGGGAGCTGTTTTTT
TRBD2	TRBJ2-5	once	TRBV7-2	CASSLVPSGRGETQYF	TGTGCCAGCAGCTTAGTCCCTAGCGGGAGAGGGGAGACCCAGTACTTC
NA	TRBJ2-1	NA	TRBV27	CASSVDYLQGNEQFF	TGTGCCAGCAGCGTAGACTATCTACAAGGTAATGAGCAGTTCTTC
TRBD1	TRBJ2-1	NA	TRBV24-1	CATSMVGTGGEDEQFF	TGTGCCACCAGCATGGTAGGAACAGGGGGTGAGGATGAGCAGTTCTTC
NA	TRBJ1-3	few	TRBV6-6	CASSMVTSGNTIYF	TGTGCCAGCAGCATGGTAACTTCCGGAAACACCATATATTTT
TRBD1	TRBJ2-5	NA	TRBV5-1	CASSPGGGGDRGQRETQYF	TGCGCCAGCAGCCCTGGCGGGGGTGGGGACAGGGGGCAGAGAGAGACCCAGTACTTC
NA	TRBJ2-7	NA	TRBV13	CASSVDRSSYEQYF	TGTGCCAGCAGCGTAGACAGGAGCTCCTACGAGCAGTACTTC
TRBD2	TRBJ2-3	NA	TRBV29-1	CSVGIGLSGGTDTQYF	TGCAGCGTGGGGATAGGACTAAGCGGGGGCACAGATACGCAGTATTTT
NA	TRBJ2-1	NA	TRBV9	CASSSQGLSYNEQFF	TGTGCCAGCAGCTCACAGGGTCTATCCTACAATGAGCAGTTCTTC
NA	TRBJ2-3	NA	TRBV7-2	CASSPRASINTQYF	TGTGCCAGCAGCCCGCGGGCTAGTATTAATACGCAGTATTTT
NA	TRBJ1-5	once	TRBV28	CASSLGRESAQHF	TGTGCCAGCAGTTTGGGCAGGGAATCGGCCCAGCATTTT
NA	TRBJ2-3	NA	TRBV5-1	CASSLARTSTDTQYF	TGCGCCAGCAGCTTGGCCCGAACTAGCACAGATACGCAGTATTTT
NA	TRBJ2-7	NA	TRBV5-1	CASSNLEAREQYF	TGCGCCAGCAGCAACCTCGAAGCGCGGGAGCAGTACTTC
NA	TRBJ1-5	NA	TRBV6-2/TRBV6-3	CASSTGGNQPQHF	TGTGCCAGCAGCACGGGGGGGAATCAGCCCCAGCATTTT
TRBD2	TRBJ2-1	NA	TRBV11-2	CASGRLAGMDEQFF	TGTGCCAGCGGGCGACTAGCGGGAATGGATGAGCAGTTCTTC
TRBD1	TRBJ1-2	NA	TRBV28	CASSRDRGQNGYTF	TGTGCCAGCAGTCGGGACAGGGGGCAAAATGGCTACACCTTC
TRBD2	TRBJ2-1	NA	TRBV10-1	CASSGGLAGGYNEQFF	TGCGCCAGCAGTGGGGGACTAGCGGGAGGTTACAATGAGCAGTTCTTC
NA	TRBJ2-3	NA	TRBV12-3/TRBV12-4	CASLILGADTQYF	TGTGCCAGCTTAATCTTGGGCGCAGATACGCAGTATTTT
TRBD2	TRBJ2-1	NA	TRBV27	CASSFRTSGRAEEQFF	TGTGCCAGCAGTTTCCGGACTAGCGGGAGGGCCGAGGAGCAGTTCTTC
NA	TRBJ1-6	NA	TRBV6-1	CASSEQTGLGSPLHF	TGTGCCAGCAGTGAACAAACAGGGTTGGGTTCACCCCTCCACTTT
NA	TRBJ1-6	NA	TRBV6-1	CASSETPGSYNSPLHF	TGTGCCAGCAGTGAAACCCCCGGCTCCTATAATTCACCCCTCCACTTT
NA	TRBJ1-2	NA	TRBV29-1	CSANRDTGYTF	TGCAGCGCAAACAGGGATACGGGCTACACCTTC
TRBD2	TRBJ2-7	NA	TRBV5-6	CASSKGLADSYEQYF	TGTGCCAGCAGCAAGGGACTAGCGGACTCCTACGAGCAGTACTTC
TRBD1	TRBJ1-4	NA	TRBV28	CASSLFWDREGSTNEKLFF	TGTGCCAGCAGTTTATTTTGGGACAGGGAAGGGTCTACTAATGAAAAACTGTTTTTT
NA	TRBJ1-1	NA	TRBV29-1	CSAGTQYEAFF	TGCAGCGCCGGGACACAGTATGAAGCTTTCTTT
NA	TRBJ1-1	NA	TRBV28	CASSLSGGGQRKAFF	TGTGCCAGCAGTTTATCAGGCGGGGGGCAGCGAAAAGCTTTCTTT
TRBD2	TRBJ2-4	NA	TRBV29-1	CSVQTSGSVNIQYF	TGCAGCGTCCAGACTAGCGGGAGTGTAAACATTCAGTACTTC
NA	TRBJ1-2	NA	TRBV7-9	CASSLEYRTGYTF	TGTGCCAGCAGCTTAGAGTACAGAACGGGCTACACCTTC
NA	TRBJ1-2	NA	TRBV7-2	CASSLDRVDNGYTF	TGTGCCAGCAGCTTAGACAGGGTGGACAATGGCTACACCTTC
NA	TRBJ1-5	NA	TRBV4-1	CASSQAGGPFNQPQHF	TGCGCCAGCAGCCAAGCCGGAGGCCCATTCAATCAGCCCCAGCATTTT
TRBD1	TRBJ2-4	once	TRBV6-5	CASSDRGNNIQYF	TGTGCCAGCTCTGACAGGGGGAACAACATTCAGTACTTC
TRBD1	TRBJ1-2	NA	TRBV18	CASSPRQGYDGYTF	TGTGCCAGCTCACCTCGACAGGGGTATGACGGCTACACCTTC
NA	TRBJ1-4	NA	TRBV5-1	CASSLEGRNEKLFF	TGCGCCAGCAGCTTAGAAGGGAGGAATGAAAAACTGTTTTTT
NA	TRBJ1-1	NA	TRBV28	CASSRDSLDTEAFF	TGTGCCAGCAGTCGCGACTCCTTGGACACTGAAGCTTTCTTT
NA	TRBJ2-3	NA	TRBV7-2	CASSLDRGADTQYF	TGTGCCAGCAGCCTGGATAGGGGCGCAGATACGCAGTATTTT
TRBD1	TRBJ2-7	NA	TRBV28	CASRRTGGAYEQYF	TGTGCCAGCAGGAGGACAGGGGGCGCCTACGAGCAGTACTTC
NA	TRBJ2-5	NA	TRBV25-1	CASGPIETQYF	TGTGCCAGCGGTCCTATAGAGACCCAGTACTTC
TRBD2	TRBJ2-7	NA	TRBV6-5	CASSYSGGSSYEQYF	TGTGCCAGCAGTTACTCTGGCGGGAGCTCCTACGAGCAGTACTTC
NA	TRBJ1-2	NA	TRBV10-3	CAISSGRTNGGYTF	TGTGCCATCAGTTCCGGGAGAACGAATGGGGGCTACACCTTC
TRBD1	TRBJ2-1	NA	TRBV9	CASSVGGQSQFF	TGTGCCAGCAGCGTAGGGGGACAGTCCCAGTTCTTC
NA	TRBJ2-7	NA	TRBV29-1	CSVRDFSSYEQYF	TGCAGCGTGCGGGACTTTAGCTCCTACGAGCAGTACTTC
NA	TRBJ2-1	NA	TRBV6-1	CASSETPGDEQFF	TGTGCCAGCAGTGAAACCCCGGGGGATGAGCAGTTCTTC
NA	TRBJ2-2	NA	TRBV5-5	CASSFSGTNTGELFF	TGTGCCAGCAGCTTCTCCGGGACGAACACCGGGGAGCTGTTTTTT
NA	TRBJ1-4	few	TRBV9	CASSARGRAPEELFF	TGTGCCAGCAGCGCCCGGGGGAGGGCCCCTGAGGAACTGTTTTTT
TRBD1	TRBJ2-2	NA	TRBV5-1	CASSSGQGGTGELFF	TGCGCCAGCAGCTCGGGACAGGGGGGGACCGGGGAGCTGTTTTTT
TRBD1	TRBJ1-5	NA	TRBV4-2	CASSQSTGNSNQPQHF	TGTGCCAGCAGCCAGTCGACAGGGAACAGCAATCAGCCCCAGCATTTT
NA	TRBJ1-1	NA	TRBV9	CASSVGRANTEAFF	TGTGCCAGCAGCGTAGGCAGGGCGAACACTGAAGCTTTCTTT
TRBD1	TRBJ1-1	NA	TRBV9	CASSSRGLTEAFF	TGTGCCAGCAGCTCCAGGGGGCTCACTGAAGCTTTCTTT
NA	TRBJ2-3	NA	TRBV10-3	CAISEFTPRTSDTQYF	TGTGCCATCAGTGAGTTCACGCCGAGGACATCAGATACGCAGTATTTT
NA	TRBJ2-7	NA	TRBV7-2	CASSSQGGGYEQYF	TGTGCCAGCAGCTCACAGGGAGGGGGCTACGAGCAGTACTTC
TRBD1	TRBJ1-1	NA	TRBV6-5	CASSYEATGGSRAFF	TGTGCCAGCAGTTACGAAGCCACAGGGGGCTCGAGGGCTTTCTTT
NA	TRBJ2-2	NA	TRBV5-1	CASSFGQGYTGELFF	TGCGCCAGCAGCTTTGGGCAGGGGTACACCGGGGAGCTGTTTTTT
NA	TRBJ2-7	NA	TRBV5-1	CASSQLSWEQYF	TGCGCCAGCAGCCAACTAAGTTGGGAGCAGTACTTC
NA	TRBJ1-6	NA	TRBV30	CAWRLSGGNSPLHF	TGTGCCTGGAGACTTAGCGGGGGAAATTCACCCCTCCACTTT
TRBD1	TRBJ2-5	NA	TRBV10-3	CAISEVGQGARETQYF	TGTGCCATCAGTGAGGTGGGACAGGGGGCCCGAGAGACCCAGTACTTC
TRBD1	TRBJ2-5	NA	TRBV9	CASSVEGTGRETQYF	TGTGCCAGCAGCGTAGAGGGGACAGGGCGTGAGACCCAGTACTTC
NA	TRBJ2-3	NA	TRBV3-1/TRBV3-2	CASSLEGHTQYF	TGTGCCAGCAGCCTAGAGGGCCATACGCAGTATTTT
NA	TRBJ2-7	NA	TRBV7-9	CASSSFDRDEQYF	TGTGCCAGCAGCTCCTTCGACAGAGACGAGCAGTACTTC